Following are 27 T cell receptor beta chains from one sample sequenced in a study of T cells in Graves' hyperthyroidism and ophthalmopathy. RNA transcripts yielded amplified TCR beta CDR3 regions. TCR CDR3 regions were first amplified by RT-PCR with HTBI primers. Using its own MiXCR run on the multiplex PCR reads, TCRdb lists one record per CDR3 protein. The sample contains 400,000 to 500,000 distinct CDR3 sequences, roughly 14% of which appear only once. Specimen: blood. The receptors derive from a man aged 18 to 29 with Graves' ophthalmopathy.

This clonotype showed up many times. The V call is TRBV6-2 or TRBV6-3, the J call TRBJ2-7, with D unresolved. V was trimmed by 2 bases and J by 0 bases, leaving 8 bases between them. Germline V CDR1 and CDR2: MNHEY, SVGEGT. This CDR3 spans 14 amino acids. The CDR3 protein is CASSYLQSSYEQYF. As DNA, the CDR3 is TGTGCCAGCAGTTACCTACAGAGCTCCTACGAGCAGTACTTC.

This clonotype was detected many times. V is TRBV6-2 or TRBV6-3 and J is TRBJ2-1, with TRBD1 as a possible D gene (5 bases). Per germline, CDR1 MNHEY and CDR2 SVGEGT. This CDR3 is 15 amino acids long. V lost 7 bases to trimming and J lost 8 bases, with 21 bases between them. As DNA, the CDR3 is TGTGCCAGCACGGACACCCTGGGATTAACCTATGAGCAGTTCTTC. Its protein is CASTDTLGLTYEQFF.

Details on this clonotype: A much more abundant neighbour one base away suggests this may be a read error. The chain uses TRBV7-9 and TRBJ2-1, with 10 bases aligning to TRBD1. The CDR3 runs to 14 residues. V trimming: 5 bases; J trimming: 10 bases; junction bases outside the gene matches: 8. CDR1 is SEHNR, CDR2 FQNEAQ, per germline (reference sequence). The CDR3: CASSPTGGQVEQFF. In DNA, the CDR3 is TGTGCCAGCAGCCCGACAGGGGGCCAAGTCGAGCAGTTCTTC.

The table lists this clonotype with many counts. The CDR3 DNA follows: TGTGCCAGCAGTTTCGGCTCGTATAATTCACCCCTCCACTTT. Protein product: CASSFGSYNSPLHF. The chain uses TRBV12-3 or TRBV12-4 and TRBJ1-6, with D uncertain. CDR3 length: 14 residues. The germline V and J ends were trimmed by 3 bases and 4 bases, with 7 bases remaining between them.

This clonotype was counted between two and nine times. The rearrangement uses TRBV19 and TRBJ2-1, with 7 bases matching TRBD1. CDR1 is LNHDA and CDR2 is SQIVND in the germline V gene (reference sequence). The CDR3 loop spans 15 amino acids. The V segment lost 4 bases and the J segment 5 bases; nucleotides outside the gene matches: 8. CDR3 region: CASSTFRDRNNEQFF. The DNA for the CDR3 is TGTGCCAGTAGTACGTTCCGGGACAGAAACAATGAGCAGTTCTTC. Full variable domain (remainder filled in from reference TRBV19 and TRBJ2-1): DGGITQSPKYLFRKEGQNVTLSCEQNLNHDAMYWYRQDPGQGLRLIYYSQIVNDFQKGDIAEGYSVSREKKESFPLTVTSAQKNPTAFYLCASSTFRDRNNEQFFGPGTRLTVL.

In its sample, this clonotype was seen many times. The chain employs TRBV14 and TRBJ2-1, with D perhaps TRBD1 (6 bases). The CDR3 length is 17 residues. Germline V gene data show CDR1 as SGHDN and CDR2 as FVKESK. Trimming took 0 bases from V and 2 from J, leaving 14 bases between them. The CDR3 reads CASSQDTYREPYNEQFF. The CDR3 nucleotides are TGTGCCAGCAGCCAAGATACCTACAGGGAACCCTACAATGAGCAGTTCTTC. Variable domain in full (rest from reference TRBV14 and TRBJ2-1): EAGVTQFPSHSVIEKGQTVTLRCDPISGHDNLYWYRRVMGKEIKFLLHFVKESKQDESGMPNNRFLAERTGGTYSTLKVQPAELEDSGVYFCASSQDTYREPYNEQFFGPGTRLTVL.

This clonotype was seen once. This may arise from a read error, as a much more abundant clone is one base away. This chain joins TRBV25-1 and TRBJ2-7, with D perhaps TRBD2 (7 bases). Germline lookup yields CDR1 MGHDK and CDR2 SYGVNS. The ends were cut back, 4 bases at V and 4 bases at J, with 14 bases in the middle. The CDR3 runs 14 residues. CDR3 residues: CASSGEGGVYEQYF. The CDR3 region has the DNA TGTGCCAGCAGTGGTGAGGGGGGGGTGTACGAGCAGTACTTC.

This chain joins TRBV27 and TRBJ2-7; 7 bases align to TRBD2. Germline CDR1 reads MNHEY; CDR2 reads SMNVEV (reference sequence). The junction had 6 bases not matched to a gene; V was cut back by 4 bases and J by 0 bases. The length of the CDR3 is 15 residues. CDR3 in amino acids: CASSWEGPSSYEQYF. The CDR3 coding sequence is TGTGCCAGCAGTTGGGAGGGGCCGAGCTCCTACGAGCAGTACTTC.

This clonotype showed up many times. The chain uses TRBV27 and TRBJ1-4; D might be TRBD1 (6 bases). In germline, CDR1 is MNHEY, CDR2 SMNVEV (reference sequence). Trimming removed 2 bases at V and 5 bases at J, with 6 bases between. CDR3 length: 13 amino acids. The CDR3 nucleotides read TGTGCCAGCAGTTTACAGGGGAATGAAAAACTGTTTTTT. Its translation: CASSLQGNEKLFF.

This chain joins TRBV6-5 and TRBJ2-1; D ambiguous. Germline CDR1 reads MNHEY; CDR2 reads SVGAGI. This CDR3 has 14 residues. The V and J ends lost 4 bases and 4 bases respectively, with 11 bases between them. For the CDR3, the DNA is TGTGCCAGCAGTTCTTTCTCGGAATACAATGAGCAGTTCTTC. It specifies CASSSFSEYNEQFF.

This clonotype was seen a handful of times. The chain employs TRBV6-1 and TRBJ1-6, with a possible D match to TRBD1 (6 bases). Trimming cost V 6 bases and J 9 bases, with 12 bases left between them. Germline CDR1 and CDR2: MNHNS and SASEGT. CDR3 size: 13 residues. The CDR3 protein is CASRYRESSPLHF. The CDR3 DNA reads TGTGCCAGCAGATACAGGGAGAGTTCACCCCTCCACTTT.

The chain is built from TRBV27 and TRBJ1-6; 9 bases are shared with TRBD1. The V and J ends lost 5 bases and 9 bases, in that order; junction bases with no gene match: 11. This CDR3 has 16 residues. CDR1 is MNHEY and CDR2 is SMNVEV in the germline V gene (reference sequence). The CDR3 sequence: CASSLRPGTGSSPLHF. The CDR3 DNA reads TGTGCCAGCAGTCTCCGCCCCGGGACAGGGAGTTCACCCCTCCACTTT.

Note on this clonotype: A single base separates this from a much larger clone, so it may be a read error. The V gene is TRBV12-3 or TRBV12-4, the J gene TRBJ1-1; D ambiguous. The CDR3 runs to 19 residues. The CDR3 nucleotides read TGTGCCAGCAGTTTAAATCCCCCCGGGAACGATGGGGAGAACACTGAAGCTTCCTTT. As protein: CASSLNPPGNDGENTEASF.

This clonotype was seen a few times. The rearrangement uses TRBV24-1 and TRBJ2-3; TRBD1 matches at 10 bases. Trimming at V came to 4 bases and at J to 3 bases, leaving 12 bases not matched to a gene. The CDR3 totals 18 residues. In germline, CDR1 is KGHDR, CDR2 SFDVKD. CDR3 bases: TGTGCCACCAGTGACCCCGCGAGACAGGGGGCGCAAACAGATACGCAGTATTTT. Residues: CATSDPARQGAQTDTQYF.

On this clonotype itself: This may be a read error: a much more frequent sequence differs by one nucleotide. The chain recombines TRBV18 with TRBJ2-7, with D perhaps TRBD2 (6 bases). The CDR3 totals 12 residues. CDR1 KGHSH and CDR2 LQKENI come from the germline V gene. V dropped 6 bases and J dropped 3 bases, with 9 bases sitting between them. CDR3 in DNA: TGTGCCAGCTCCCCGCGGGACTACGAGCAGTACTTC. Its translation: CASSPRDYEQYF.

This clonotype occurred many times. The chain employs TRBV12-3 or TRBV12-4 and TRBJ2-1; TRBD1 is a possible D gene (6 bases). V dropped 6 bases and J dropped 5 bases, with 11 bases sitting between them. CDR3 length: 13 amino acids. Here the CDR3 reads CASRGTRHNEQFF. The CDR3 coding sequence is TGTGCCAGCAGGGGGACAAGACACAATGAGCAGTTCTTC.

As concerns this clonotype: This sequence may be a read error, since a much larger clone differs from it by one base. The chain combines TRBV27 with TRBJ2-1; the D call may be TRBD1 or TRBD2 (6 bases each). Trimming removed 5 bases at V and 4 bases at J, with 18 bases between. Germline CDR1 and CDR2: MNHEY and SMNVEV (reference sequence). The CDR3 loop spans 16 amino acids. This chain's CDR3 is CASSVQEGGSYNEQFF. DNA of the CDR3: TGTGCCAGCAGTGTTCAAGAAGGGGGGAGTTACAATGAGCAGTTCTTC.

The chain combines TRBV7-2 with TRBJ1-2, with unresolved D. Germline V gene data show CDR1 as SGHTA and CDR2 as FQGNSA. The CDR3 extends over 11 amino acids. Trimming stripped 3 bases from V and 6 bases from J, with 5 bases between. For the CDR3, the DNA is TGTGCCAGCAGCTTTAGGGATGGCTACACCTTC. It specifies CASSFRDGYTF.

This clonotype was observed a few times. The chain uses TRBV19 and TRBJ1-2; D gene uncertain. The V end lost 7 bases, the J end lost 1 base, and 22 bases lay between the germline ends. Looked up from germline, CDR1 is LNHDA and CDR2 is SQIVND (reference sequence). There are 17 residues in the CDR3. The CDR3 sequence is CASTTTPAEQVNYGYTF. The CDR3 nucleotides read TGTGCCAGTACCACCACACCCGCGGAGCAAGTTAACTATGGCTACACCTTC.

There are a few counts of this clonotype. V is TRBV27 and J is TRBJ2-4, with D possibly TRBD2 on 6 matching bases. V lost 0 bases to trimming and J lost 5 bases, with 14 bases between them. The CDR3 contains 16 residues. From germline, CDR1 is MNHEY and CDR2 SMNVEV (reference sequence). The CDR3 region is CASSLSWRERQNIQYF. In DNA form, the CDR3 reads TGTGCCAGCAGTTTATCGTGGAGGGAAAGGCAAAACATTCAGTACTTC.

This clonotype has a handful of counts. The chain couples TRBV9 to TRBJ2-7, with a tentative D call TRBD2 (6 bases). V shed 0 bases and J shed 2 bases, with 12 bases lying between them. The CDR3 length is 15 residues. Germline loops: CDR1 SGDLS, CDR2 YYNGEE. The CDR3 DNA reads TGTGCCAGCAGCGTAGGGGTTGGCGGGGCCTACGAGCAGTACTTC. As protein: CASSVGVGGAYEQYF.

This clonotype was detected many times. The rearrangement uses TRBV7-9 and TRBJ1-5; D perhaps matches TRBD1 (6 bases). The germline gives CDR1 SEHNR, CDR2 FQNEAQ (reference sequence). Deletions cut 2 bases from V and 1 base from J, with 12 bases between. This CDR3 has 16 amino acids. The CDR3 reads CASSLIRDISNQPQHF. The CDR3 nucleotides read TGTGCCAGCAGCTTAATCCGGGACATCAGCAATCAGCCCCAGCATTTT.

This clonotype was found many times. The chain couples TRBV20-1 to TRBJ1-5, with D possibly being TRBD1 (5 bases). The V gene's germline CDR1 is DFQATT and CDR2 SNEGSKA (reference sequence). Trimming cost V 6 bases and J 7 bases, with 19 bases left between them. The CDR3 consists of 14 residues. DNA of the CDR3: TGCAGTGCCGCAGGGCGTTCATCATGGCAGCCCCAGCATTTT. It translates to CSAAGRSSWQPQHF.

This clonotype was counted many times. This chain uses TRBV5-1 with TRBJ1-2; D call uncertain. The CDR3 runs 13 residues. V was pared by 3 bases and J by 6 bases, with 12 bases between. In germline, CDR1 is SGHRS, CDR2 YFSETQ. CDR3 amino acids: CASSSRSEDGYTF. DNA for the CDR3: TGCGCCAGCAGCTCTAGGTCAGAGGATGGCTACACCTTC.

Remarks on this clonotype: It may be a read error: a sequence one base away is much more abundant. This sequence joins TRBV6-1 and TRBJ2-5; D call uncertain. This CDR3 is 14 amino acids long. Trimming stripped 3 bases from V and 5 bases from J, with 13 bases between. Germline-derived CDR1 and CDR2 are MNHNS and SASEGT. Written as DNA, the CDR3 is TGTGCCAGCAGTGACATAACAGCGAGGGAGACCCAGTACTTC. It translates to CASSDITARETQYF.

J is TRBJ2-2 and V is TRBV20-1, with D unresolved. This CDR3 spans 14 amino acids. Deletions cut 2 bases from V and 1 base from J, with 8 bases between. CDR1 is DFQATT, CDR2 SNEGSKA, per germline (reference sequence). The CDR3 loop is CSARLGQNTGELFF. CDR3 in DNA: TGCAGTGCTAGACTAGGCCAGAACACCGGGGAGCTGTTTTTT.

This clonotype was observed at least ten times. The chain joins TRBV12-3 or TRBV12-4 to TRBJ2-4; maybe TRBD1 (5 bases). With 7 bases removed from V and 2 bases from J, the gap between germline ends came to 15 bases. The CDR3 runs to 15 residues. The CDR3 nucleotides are TGTGCCAGCACCCGCCAGGGTAGTTCCAAAAACATTCAGTACTTC. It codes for CASTRQGSSKNIQYF.